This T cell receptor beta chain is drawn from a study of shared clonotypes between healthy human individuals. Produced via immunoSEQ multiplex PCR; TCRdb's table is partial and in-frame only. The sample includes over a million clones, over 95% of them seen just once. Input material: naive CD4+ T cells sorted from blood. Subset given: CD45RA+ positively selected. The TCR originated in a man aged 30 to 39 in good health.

DNA of the CDR3: TGTGCCAGTAGTACCACGGGCAGACAACCCTACGAGCAGTACTTC. Translation gives CASSTTGRQPYEQYF. The rearrangement links TRBV19 to TRBJ2-7; no reliable D call. The CDR3 runs to 15 residues. Deletions cut 4 bases from V and 2 bases from J, with 15 bases between. Germline CDR1 LNHDA, CDR2 SQIVND (reference sequence). The variable domain in full, completed from reference TRBV19 and TRBJ2-7, reads DGGITQSPKYLFRKEGQNVTLSCEQNLNHDAMYWYRQDPGQGLRLIYYSQIVNDFQKGDIAEGYSVSREKKESFPLTVTSAQKNPTAFYLCASSTTGRQPYEQYFGPGTRLTVT.